The entry that follows covers one T cell receptor (beta chain) sequence. This record belongs to a study of shared clonotypes between healthy human individuals. In the study overall: The study used three CD4 naive, three CD4 memory, two CD8 naive and one CD8 memory plate per donor.

Germline CDR1 SEHNR, CDR2 FQNEAQ (reference sequence). This CDR3 is built from 18 residues. V shed 1 base and J shed 0 bases, with 16 bases lying between them. Sorted-subset replicate PCRs used 200 ng DNA, tens of thousands of T cell genomes. Sequenced by immunoSEQ multiplex PCR; TCRdb stores in-frame clones only, minus some. The sample carries roughly 2.4 million clones, roughly 95% recorded once. The receptor comes from a young man in good health. This chain uses TRBV7-9 with TRBJ1-3, with D possibly matching TRBD1 (5 bases). Sequencing used naive CD4+ T cells sorted from blood. Regarding subset: CD45RA+ positively selected. This CDR3 reads CASSLDLGTQSSGNTIYF. In DNA, the CDR3 is TGTGCCAGCAGCTTAGACTTGGGGACGCAGAGCTCTGGAAACACCATATATTTT.